These T cell receptor beta chains were read from a single sample in a study of T-cell memory formation after mild COVID-19. TCRdb analysed the 5' RACE reads with MiXCR anew, one entry per CDR3 protein. The table includes 300,000 to 350,000 distinct CDR3 sequences, just under 20% detected once. The specimen was PBMCs or a T cell subset sorted from them (not recorded which). Receptors originate from a young man who had mild COVID-19 (a few samples of this study predate the infection). Cell type and time point are not known. Both conserved end residues are part of each CDR3. D genes are given only for firm matches. Rows give clone size only sometimes, using once, few, many, or a class for an expanded clone.

v_gene	j_gene	d_gene	abundance	CDR3aa	CDR3nt
TRBV10-3	TRBJ2-7	TRBD2	-	CAISERGSGYEQYF	TGTGCCATCAGTGAGCGGGGTAGCGGGTACGAGCAGTACTTC
TRBV6-5	TRBJ1-3	TRBD1	-	CASSSSLNRGVRNTIYF	TGTGCCAGCAGTTCGTCCCTCAACAGGGGAGTCCGAAACACCATATATTTT
TRBV7-9	TRBJ2-3	-	few	CASSSRQDSTDTQYF	TGTGCCAGCAGCTCCAGACAGGATAGCACAGATACGCAGTATTTT
TRBV7-6	TRBJ1-1	TRBD1	-	CASRKTGDTEAFF	TGTGCCAGCAGAAAAACAGGGGACACTGAAGCTTTCTTT
TRBV29-1	TRBJ2-3	-	few	CSVDVTTDTQYF	TGCAGCGTTGACGTGACTACAGATACGCAGTATTTT
TRBV5-1	TRBJ1-2	TRBD1	-	CASSASGTGGNYGYTF	TGCGCCAGCAGCGCGAGTGGGACAGGGGGTAACTATGGCTACACCTTC
TRBV10-3	TRBJ1-3	-	-	CAHQAGSGNTIYF	TGTGCTCATCAGGCAGGGTCTGGAAACACCATATATTTT
TRBV25-1	TRBJ1-4	TRBD1	few	CASRDRGLGEKLFF	TGTGCCAGCAGGGACAGGGGGCTGGGGGAAAAACTGTTTTTT
TRBV5-1	TRBJ2-7	-	-	CASSLEPSPAYEQYF	TGCGCCAGCAGCTTGGAACCGTCACCCGCCTACGAGCAGTACTTC
TRBV28	TRBJ1-5	-	once	CASSLRGKINQPQHF	TGTGCCAGCAGTTTACGGGGAAAAATAAATCAGCCCCAGCATTTT
TRBV29-1	TRBJ2-1	-	few	CSVDKGVYEQFF	TGCAGCGTTGATAAGGGGGTATATGAGCAGTTCTTC
TRBV11-2	TRBJ1-2	-	few	CASSSDFRYTF	TGTGCCAGCAGCTCCGATTTCCGCTACACCTTC
TRBV3-1	TRBJ1-5	TRBD1	-	CASSRDRAGNQPQHF	TGTGCCAGCAGCCGGGACAGGGCTGGCAATCAGCCCCAGCATTTT
TRBV15	TRBJ1-6	-	-	CATSRDTWRANSPLHF	TGTGCCACCAGCAGAGATACCTGGAGGGCGAATTCACCCCTCCACTTT
TRBV12-3/TRBV12-4	TRBJ2-1	TRBD2	-	CASSQTSGARSYNEQFF	TGTGCCAGCAGCCAGACTAGCGGGGCTCGCTCCTACAATGAGCAGTTCTTC
TRBV11-2	TRBJ1-1	-	few	CASSAHRALKAEAFF	TGTGCCAGCAGCGCCCACAGGGCCCTTAAAGCTGAAGCTTTCTTT
TRBV12-3/TRBV12-4	TRBJ2-1	-	many	CASSLEGTGIFF	TGTGCCAGCAGTTTAGAAGGGACGGGGATTTTCTTC
TRBV7-3	TRBJ1-6	-	many	CASSLGGNSPLHF	TGTGCCAGCAGCTTAGGAGGTAATTCACCCCTCCACTTT
TRBV7-3	TRBJ2-2	-	few	CASSPPGSRSGELFF	TGTGCCAGCAGCCCGCCCGGGTCTAGGTCCGGGGAGCTGTTTTTT
TRBV7-2	TRBJ1-2	-	few	CASRSTEAYGYTF	TGTGCCAGCAGGTCTACAGAGGCCTATGGCTACACCTTC
TRBV9	TRBJ1-2	-	-	CASSVATEPNYGYTF	TGTGCCAGCAGCGTAGCTACTGAGCCTAACTATGGCTACACCTTC
TRBV29-1	TRBJ2-5	-	many	CSVVETVETQYF	TGCAGCGTTGTAGAGACAGTCGAGACCCAGTACTTC
TRBV4-1	TRBJ1-1	-	-	CASSHKEGPPEAFF	TGCGCCAGCAGCCACAAGGAGGGTCCTCCTGAAGCTTTCTTT
TRBV6-2/TRBV6-3	TRBJ2-3	-	-	CASSPRTSSTDTQYF	TGTGCCAGCAGTCCGAGGACATCTAGCACAGATACGCAGTATTTT
TRBV5-1	TRBJ1-1	-	-	CASSLERLLSSEAFF	TGCGCCAGCAGCTTGGAAAGGCTTTTAAGCTCTGAAGCTTTCTTT
TRBV5-1	TRBJ2-1	TRBD1	few	CASSLLGQGVGNEQFF	TGCGCCAGCAGCTTACTAGGACAGGGTGTGGGCAATGAGCAGTTCTTC
TRBV4-1	TRBJ1-2	-	few	CASSHSRGYTF	TGCGCCAGCAGCCATTCCCGAGGCTACACCTTC
TRBV6-2/TRBV6-3	TRBJ2-5	-	few	CASSYVVLGSGRKETQYF	TGTGCCAGCAGTTACGTAGTACTGGGGTCAGGTCGAAAAGAGACCCAGTACTTC
TRBV6-2/TRBV6-3	TRBJ2-5	-	-	CASSTRGQLRQETQYF	TGTGCCAGCAGTACACGGGGGCAGTTGAGGCAAGAGACCCAGTACTTC
TRBV4-3	TRBJ2-2	-	few	CASSQDRFIVRTGELFF	TGCGCCAGCAGCCAAGATAGGTTTATTGTAAGGACCGGGGAGCTGTTTTTT
TRBV5-6	TRBJ1-1	TRBD1	-	CASSLLTGQMNTEAFF	TGTGCCAGCAGCTTGCTCACGGGACAGATGAACACTGAAGCTTTCTTT
TRBV27	TRBJ2-7	TRBD1	few	CASSLSRTGGSYEQYF	TGTGCCAGCAGTCTCTCCCGGACAGGGGGCTCCTACGAGCAGTACTTC
TRBV3-1	TRBJ2-4	-	many	CASSLGTLAKNIQYF	TGTGCCAGCAGCCTCGGGACATTAGCCAAAAACATTCAGTACTTC
TRBV24-1	TRBJ1-2	TRBD1	-	CATSDRGTVPNYGYTF	TGTGCCACCAGTGACCGTGGGACAGTGCCTAACTATGGCTACACCTTC
TRBV7-2	TRBJ2-5	-	few	CASSQNVGETQYF	TGTGCCAGCAGCCAAAATGTCGGAGAGACCCAGTACTTC
TRBV5-1	TRBJ2-3	TRBD1	-	CASSLATGIKRDTQYF	TGCGCCAGCAGCTTAGCGACAGGGATTAAAAGAGATACGCAGTATTTT
TRBV5-1	TRBJ2-1	TRBD2	-	CASSLVPAGAYNEQFF	TGCGCCAGCAGCTTGGTCCCAGCGGGGGCCTACAATGAGCAGTTCTTC
TRBV6-2/TRBV6-3	TRBJ2-3	-	-	CASSELGETDTQYF	TGTGCCAGCAGTGAACTCGGTGAGACAGATACGCAGTATTTT
TRBV7-2	TRBJ1-1	-	few	CASSLGRGATEAFF	TGTGCCAGCAGCTTAGGGAGGGGCGCCACTGAAGCTTTCTTT
TRBV12-3/TRBV12-4	TRBJ2-1	TRBD2	few	CASSSPGGVWNEQFF	TGTGCCAGCAGCTCCCCGGGGGGGGTCTGGAATGAGCAGTTCTTC
TRBV9	TRBJ1-2	-	-	CASSDGVGYTF	TGTGCCAGCAGCGATGGGGTTGGCTACACCTTC
TRBV5-1	TRBJ1-1	-	few	CASSLLTPDMNTEAFF	TGCGCCAGCAGCTTGTTAACACCTGATATGAACACTGAAGCTTTCTTT
TRBV6-5	TRBJ1-1	-	-	CASSLQGVMNTEAFF	TGTGCCAGCAGTTTACAGGGCGTGATGAACACTGAAGCTTTCTTT